What follows is one T cell receptor (beta chain) and its context. Its specific antigen is unknown. Per-nucleotide qualities are absent, and no much larger clonotype sits a single base away. The CDR3 has 15 amino acids, counting the end cysteine and phenylalanine. Left in the record is the CDR3 DNA by itself, 45 bases read in frame from the first base. CDR1 and CDR2 are read off the germline V gene (reference sequence) as GTSNPN and SVGIG. Here V drops 4 bases and J drops 10 bases, and the junction holds 16 bases not matched to any gene. This sample's time point label indicates: baseline pretreatment blood. The treatment or condition label, read with the paper, signifies: 15 Gy SBRT to primary tumor, nephrectomy 4 weeks later. To follow tumor-enriched clonotypes, peripheral blood was collected serially from radiation-treated patients at baseline and again at 2 weeks and 4 weeks after SBRT. Every patient had renal cell carcinoma of clear cell pathology. Genomic DNA for TCR sequencing was prepared using the QIAamp DNA Blood Mini Kit (Qiagen). The analyses included only samples that passed all quality control checks.

This sample stems from a study of radiation and T cells in renal cell carcinoma (dated by TCRdb to between 2020 and 2021). At the level of the whole study: Samples came from a clinical trial, in which primary renal cell carcinomas received 15 Gy stereotactic body radiation therapy followed by nephrectomy 4 weeks later. A total of 4,016,671 unique CDR3 nucleotide sequences, encoding 2.5 million to 3 million unique CDR3 amino acid sequences, were found across all 50 or so samples. In total, around 53 samples, comprising approximately 26 tumors and roughly 27 peripheral blood samples, were subjected to TCR beta sequencing. What the work shows at the level of the full study, not this receptor alone: Tracking of blood repertoire dynamics stopped at less than 5 weeks after treatment, with no follow-up past that point. Because no pretreatment tumor biopsies were available, whether clonotypes were present in the tumor at baseline could not be determined. In blood, the top tumor clonotypes increased between baseline and 2 weeks post-radiation and then shrank by 4 weeks, which suggests that tumor-resident clones expanded only transiently. Because the trial had a single-armed design, the trial could not examine how radiation dose or scheduling affected the TCR repertoire.

TCR beta libraries were generated from genomic DNA with the immunoSEQ kit, following the manufacturer's recommendations. Library preparation used a first multiplex PCR with proprietary primers, then a second PCR adding unique barcodes, with bead cleanups after each round. Each sample batch included a kit-provided positive control reaction and a negative control reaction. The final libraries were assessed on an Agilent 4200 TapeStation D1000 ScreenTape, pooled by volume, and quantified by qPCR. An Illumina NextSeq500 fitted with a MidOutput 150-cycle cartridge performed the sequencing, running 156 Read1 cycles and 15 Index1 cycles with the kit's custom primers. The pooled library was loaded at 0.9 to 1 pM with an approximately 20% PhiX control spike-in. The authors' analysis ran thus. The vendor-processed data were analyzed in R, and a clonotype was defined as all T cells that share the same CDR3 nucleotide sequence. In the clone abundance analyses, frequencies were normalized to the 10,000 most abundant clones in each sample. Public T cell clones, averaging fewer than five per sample, were removed before analysis. Tumor-enriched and baseline blood-enriched clonotypes were defined by at least a 32-fold difference in abundance between compartments. A beta-binomial differential abundance model was used to identify clonotypes that expanded or contracted between blood time points. Tumor-blood repertoire similarity was measured with the Baroni-Urbani and Buser coefficient, and group comparisons used two-tailed Wilcoxon tests in R. In TCRdb, the immuneACCESS table is reduced to in-frame sequences with V and J assigned. These tables do not hold every clone; where another copy was compared, an unresolved V gene accounts for under half, and the others remain unexplained. That table furnishes V, J and clone size, whereas the DNA furnished D and trimming. The table for this sample lists 100,000 to 150,000 clones; approximately 82% of them were counted only once. The top ten clonotypes cover about 3% of the sample.

The rearrangement joined TRBV30 to TRBJ1-1; TRBD1 agrees with 9 junctional bases. The sequencing here drew on blood, taken from a patient whose treatment included radiotherapy and nephrectomy. This clonotype originated in a woman aged 55-70 years with renal cell carcinoma. This receptor has the CDR3 CAWTTGQGRQPPAFF. The nucleotides read TGTGCCTGGACCACTGGACAGGGGAGACAGCCTCCAGCTTTCTTT.